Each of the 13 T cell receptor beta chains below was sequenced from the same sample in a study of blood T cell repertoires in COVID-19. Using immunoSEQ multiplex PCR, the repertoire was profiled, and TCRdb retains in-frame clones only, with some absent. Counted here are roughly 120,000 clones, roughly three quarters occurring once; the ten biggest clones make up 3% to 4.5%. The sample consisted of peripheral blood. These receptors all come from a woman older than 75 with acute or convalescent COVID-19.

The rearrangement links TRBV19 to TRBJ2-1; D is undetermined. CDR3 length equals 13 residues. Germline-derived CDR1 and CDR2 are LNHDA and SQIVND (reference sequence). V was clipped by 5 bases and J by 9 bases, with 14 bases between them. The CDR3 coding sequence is TGTGCCAGTAGTGCCCTAGGTTTGGCTGAGCAGTTCTTC. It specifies CASSALGLAEQFF.

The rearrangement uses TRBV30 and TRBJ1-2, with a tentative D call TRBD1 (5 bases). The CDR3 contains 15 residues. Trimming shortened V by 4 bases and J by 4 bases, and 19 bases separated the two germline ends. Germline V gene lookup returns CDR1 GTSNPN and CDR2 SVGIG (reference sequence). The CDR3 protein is CAWNPRQITGYGYTF. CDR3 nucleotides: TGTGCCTGGAACCCCCGACAGATTACGGGCTATGGCTACACCTTC.

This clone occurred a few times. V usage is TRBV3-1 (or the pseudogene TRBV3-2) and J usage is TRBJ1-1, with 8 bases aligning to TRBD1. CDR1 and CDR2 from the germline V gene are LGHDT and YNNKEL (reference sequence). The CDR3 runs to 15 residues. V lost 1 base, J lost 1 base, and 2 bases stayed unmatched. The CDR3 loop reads CASSQVGTGNTEAFF. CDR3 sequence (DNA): TGTGCCAGCAGCCAAGTTGGGACAGGGAACACTGAAGCTTTCTTT.

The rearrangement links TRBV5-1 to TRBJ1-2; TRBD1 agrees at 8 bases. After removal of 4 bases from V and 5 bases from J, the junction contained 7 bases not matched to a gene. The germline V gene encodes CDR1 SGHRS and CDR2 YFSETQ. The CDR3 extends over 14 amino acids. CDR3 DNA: TGCGCCAGCAGCCAAGGGACAGGCGGGTATGGCTACACCTTC. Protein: CASSQGTGGYGYTF. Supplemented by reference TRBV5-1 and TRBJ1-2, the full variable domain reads KAGVTQTPRYLIKTRGQQVTLSCSPISGHRSVSWYQQTPGQGLQFLFEYFSETQRNKGNFPGRFSGRQFSNSRSEMNVSTLELGDSALYLCASSQGTGGYGYTFGSGTRLTVV.

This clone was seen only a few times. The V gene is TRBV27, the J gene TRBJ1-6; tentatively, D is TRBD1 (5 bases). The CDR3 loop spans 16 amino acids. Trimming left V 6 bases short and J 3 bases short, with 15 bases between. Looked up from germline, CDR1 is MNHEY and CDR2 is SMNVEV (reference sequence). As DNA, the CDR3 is TGTGCCAGCAGCCTAGTGGGGGGACTCTATAATTCACCCCTCCACTTT. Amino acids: CASSLVGGLYNSPLHF.

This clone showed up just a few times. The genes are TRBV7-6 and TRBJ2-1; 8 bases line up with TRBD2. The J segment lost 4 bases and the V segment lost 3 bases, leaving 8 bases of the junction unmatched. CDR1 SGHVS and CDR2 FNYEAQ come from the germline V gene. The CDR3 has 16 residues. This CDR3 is CASSLGGLAVYNEQFF. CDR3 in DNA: TGTGCCAGCAGCTTGGGAGGACTAGCTGTGTACAATGAGCAGTTCTTC. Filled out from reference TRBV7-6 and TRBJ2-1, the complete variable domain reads GAGVSQSPRYKVTKRGQDVALRCDPISGHVSLYWYRQALGQGPEFLTYFNYEAQQDKSGLPNDRFSAERPEGSISTLTIQRTEQRDSAMYRCASSLGGLAVYNEQFFGPGTRLTVL.

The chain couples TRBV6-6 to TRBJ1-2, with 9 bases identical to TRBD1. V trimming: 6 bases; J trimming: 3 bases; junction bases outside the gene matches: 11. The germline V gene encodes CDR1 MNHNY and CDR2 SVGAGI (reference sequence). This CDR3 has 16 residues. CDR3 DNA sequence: TGTGCCAGCAGGAACAGTACGACAGGGGGTTACTATGGCTACACCTTC. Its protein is CASRNSTTGGYYGYTF.

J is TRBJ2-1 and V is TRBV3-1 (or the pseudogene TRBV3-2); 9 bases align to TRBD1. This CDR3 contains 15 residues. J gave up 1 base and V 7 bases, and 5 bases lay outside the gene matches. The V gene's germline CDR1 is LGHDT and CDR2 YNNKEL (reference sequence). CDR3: CASTSDRGSYNEQFF. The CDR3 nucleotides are TGTGCCAGCACCTCAGACAGGGGGTCCTACAATGAGCAGTTCTTC.

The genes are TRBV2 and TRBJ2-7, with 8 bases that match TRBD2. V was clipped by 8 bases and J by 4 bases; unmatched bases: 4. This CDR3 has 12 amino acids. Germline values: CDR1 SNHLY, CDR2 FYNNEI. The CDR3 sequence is CASGREGYEQYF. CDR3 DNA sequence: TGTGCCAGCGGTCGGGAGGGTTACGAGCAGTACTTC.

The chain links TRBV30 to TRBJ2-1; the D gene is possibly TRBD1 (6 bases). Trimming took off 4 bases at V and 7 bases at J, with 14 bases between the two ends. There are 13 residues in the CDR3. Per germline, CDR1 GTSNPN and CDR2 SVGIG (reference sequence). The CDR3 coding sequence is TGTGCCTGGAACAGGGAGCGTAGGAATGAGCAGTTCTTC. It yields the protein CAWNRERRNEQFF. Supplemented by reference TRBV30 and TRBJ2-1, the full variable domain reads SQTIHQWPATLVQPVGSPLSLECTVEGTSNPNLYWYRQAAGRGLQLLFYSVGIGQISSEVPQNLSASRPQDRQFILSSKKLLLSDSGFYLCAWNRERRNEQFFGPGTRLTVL.

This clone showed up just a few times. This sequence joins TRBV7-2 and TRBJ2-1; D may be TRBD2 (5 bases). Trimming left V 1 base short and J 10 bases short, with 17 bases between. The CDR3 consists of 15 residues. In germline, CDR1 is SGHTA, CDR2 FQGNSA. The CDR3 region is CASSLVRGPHLEQFF. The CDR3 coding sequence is TGTGCCAGCAGCTTAGTACGCGGGCCGCATCTGGAGCAGTTCTTC. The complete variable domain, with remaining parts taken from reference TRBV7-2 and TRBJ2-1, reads GAGVSQSPSNKVTEKGKDVELRCDPISGHTALYWYRQSLGQGLEFLIYFQGNSAPDKSGLPSDRFSAERTGGSVSTLTIQRTQQEDSAVYLCASSLVRGPHLEQFFGPGTRLTVL.

The CDR3 spells CASSLGEGTYGYTF. CDR3 bases: TGTGCCAGCAGCTTAGGGGAGGGGACCTATGGCTACACCTTC. The gene calls are TRBV7-9 and TRBJ1-2; possibly TRBD1 for D (5 bases). The germline CDR1 and CDR2 sequences are SEHNR and FQNEAQ (reference sequence). This CDR3 spans 14 amino acids. V lost 1 base and J lost 4, with 10 bases in between.

The CDR3 DNA reads TGTGCCAGTACAGGGATCCTTACCAGCTCTGGAAACACCATATATTTT. Amino acid sequence: CASTGILTSSGNTIYF. This rearrangement joins TRBV19 to TRBJ1-3; D perhaps matches TRBD1 (5 bases). The germline V gene encodes CDR1 LNHDA and CDR2 SQIVND (reference sequence). The V end was cut by 7 bases, the J end by 0 bases, with 16 bases between. This CDR3 region has 16 residues.